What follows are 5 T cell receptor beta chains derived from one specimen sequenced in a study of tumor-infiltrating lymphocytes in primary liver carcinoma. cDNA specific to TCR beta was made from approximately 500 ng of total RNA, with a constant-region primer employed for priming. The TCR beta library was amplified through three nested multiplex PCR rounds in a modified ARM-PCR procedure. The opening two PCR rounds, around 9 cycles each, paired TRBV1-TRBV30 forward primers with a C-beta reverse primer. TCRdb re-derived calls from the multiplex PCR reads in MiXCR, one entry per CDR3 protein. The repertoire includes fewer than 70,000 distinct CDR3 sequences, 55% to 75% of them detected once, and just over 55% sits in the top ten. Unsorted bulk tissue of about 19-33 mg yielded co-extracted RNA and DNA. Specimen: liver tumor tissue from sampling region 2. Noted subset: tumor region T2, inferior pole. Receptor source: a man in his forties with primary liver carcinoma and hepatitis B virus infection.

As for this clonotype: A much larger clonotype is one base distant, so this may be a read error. Here the CDR3 DNA reads TGTGCCAGCAGCATAGGGGGAGACGGGGGCATTTCCCTCTCTGGGGCCAACGTCCTGACTTTC. Amino acid sequence: CASSIGGDGGISLSGANVLTF. The V and J genes are TRBV11-1 and TRBJ2-6, with D perhaps assigned TRBD1 or TRBD2 (6 bases each). This CDR3 region has 21 residues. CDR1 is SGHAT, CDR2 FQDESV, per germline (reference sequence). V lost 5 bases to trimming and J lost 0 bases, with 26 bases between them.

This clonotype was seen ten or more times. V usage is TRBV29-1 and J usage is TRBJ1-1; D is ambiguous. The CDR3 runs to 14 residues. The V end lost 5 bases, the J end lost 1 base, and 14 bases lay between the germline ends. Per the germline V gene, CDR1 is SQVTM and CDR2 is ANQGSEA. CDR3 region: CSVCPGAGNTEAFF. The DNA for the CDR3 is TGCAGCGTTTGCCCCGGAGCAGGGAACACTGAAGCTTTCTTT.

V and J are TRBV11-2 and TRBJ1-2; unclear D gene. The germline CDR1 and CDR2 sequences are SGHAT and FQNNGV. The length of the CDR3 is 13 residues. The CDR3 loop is CVSSLGASYGYTF. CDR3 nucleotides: TGTGTTAGCAGCTTAGGAGCTAGCTATGGCTACACCTTC.

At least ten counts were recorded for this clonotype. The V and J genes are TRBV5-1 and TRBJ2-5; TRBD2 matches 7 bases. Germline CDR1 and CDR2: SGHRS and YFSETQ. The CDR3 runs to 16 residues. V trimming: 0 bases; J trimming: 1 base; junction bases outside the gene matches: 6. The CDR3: CASSLAGRGIQETQYF. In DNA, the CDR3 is TGCGCCAGCAGCTTGGCCGGGCGGGGGATCCAAGAGACCCAGTACTTC.

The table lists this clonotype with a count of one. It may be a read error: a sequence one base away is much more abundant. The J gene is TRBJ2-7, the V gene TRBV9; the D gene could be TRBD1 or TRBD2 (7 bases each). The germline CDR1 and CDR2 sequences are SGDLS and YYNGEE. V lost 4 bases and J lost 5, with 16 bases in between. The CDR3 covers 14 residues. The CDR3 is CASSQGGHMDEQYF. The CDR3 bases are TGTGCCAGCAGCCAGGGGGGGCACATGGACGAGCAGTACTTC.